This TCR beta chain appears in the sequencing data of a study of T cell responses to AZD1222 COVID-19 vaccine. Generated by immunoSEQ multiplex PCR, the TCRdb table keeps only in-frame clones and is missing some. There are 100,000 to 150,000 clones in the sample; approximately 90% occur only once, and roughly 7.2% lies in the top ten. The germline V gene encodes CDR1 LGHDT and CDR2 YNNKEL (reference sequence). Trimming cost V 3 bases and J 1 base, with 0 bases left between them. This CDR3 contains 12 residues. The sequences come from peripheral blood, collected on day 0 of AZD1222 vaccination. The receptor was isolated from an adult in good health. The chain couples TRBV3-1 (or the pseudogene TRBV3-2) to TRBJ2-2; D unresolved. CDR3 nucleotide sequence: TGTGCCAGCAGCCAGAACACCGGGGAGCTGTTTTTT. This translates into CASSQNTGELFF.